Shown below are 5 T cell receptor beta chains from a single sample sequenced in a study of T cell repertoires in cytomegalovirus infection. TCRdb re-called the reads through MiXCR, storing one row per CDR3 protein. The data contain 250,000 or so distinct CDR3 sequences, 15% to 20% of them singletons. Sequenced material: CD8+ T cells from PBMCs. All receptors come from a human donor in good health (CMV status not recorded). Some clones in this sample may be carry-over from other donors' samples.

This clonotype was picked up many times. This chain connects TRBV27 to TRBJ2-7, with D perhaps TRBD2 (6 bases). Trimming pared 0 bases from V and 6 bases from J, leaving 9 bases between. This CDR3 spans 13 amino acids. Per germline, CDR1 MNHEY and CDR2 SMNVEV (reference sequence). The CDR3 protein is CASSLSTSSEQYF. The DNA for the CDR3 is TGTGCCAGCAGTTTATCTACTAGCTCCGAGCAGTACTTC.

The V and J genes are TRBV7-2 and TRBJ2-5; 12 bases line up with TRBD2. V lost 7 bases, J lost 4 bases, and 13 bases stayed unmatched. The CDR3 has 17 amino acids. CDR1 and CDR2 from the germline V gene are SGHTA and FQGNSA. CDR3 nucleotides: TGTGCCAGCACCTTTAATCTAGCGGGGGGGCCCGGAGAGACCCAGTACTTC. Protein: CASTFNLAGGPGETQYF.

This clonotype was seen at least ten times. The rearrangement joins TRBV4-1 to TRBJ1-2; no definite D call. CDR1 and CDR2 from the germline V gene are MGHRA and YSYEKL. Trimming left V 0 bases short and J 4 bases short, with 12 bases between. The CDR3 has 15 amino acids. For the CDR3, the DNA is TGCGCCAGCAGCCAAGATTTGACAAACTCCTATGGCTACACCTTC. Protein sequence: CASSQDLTNSYGYTF.

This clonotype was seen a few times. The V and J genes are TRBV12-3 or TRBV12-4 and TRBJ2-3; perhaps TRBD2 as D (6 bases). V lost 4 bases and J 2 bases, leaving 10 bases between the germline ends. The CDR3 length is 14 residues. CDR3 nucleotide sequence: TGTGCCAGCAGTTACACGGGGGTCACAGATACGCAGTATTTT. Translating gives CASSYTGVTDTQYF.

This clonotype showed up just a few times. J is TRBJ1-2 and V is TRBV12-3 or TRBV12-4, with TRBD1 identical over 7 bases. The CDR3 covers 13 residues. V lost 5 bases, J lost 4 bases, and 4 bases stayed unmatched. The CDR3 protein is CASSGGQTYGYTF. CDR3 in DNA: TGTGCCAGCAGTGGGGGACAGACCTATGGCTACACCTTC.